Listed below are T cell receptor beta chains from one sample, sequenced in a study of CD8 T cells in Susac syndrome. TCRdb reprocessed the immunoSEQ multiplex PCR reads with MiXCR, giving one entry per CDR3 protein. The data show about 120,000 distinct CDR3 sequences, with 85% to 95% seen just once and 0.13% to 0.15% held by the top ten. The sample comprised CD4+ T cells from PBMCs. These receptors were obtained from a human donor in good health. The CDR3 runs from the conserved cysteine through the conserved F or W. A D gene is named only where the DNA matches it firmly. Size is omitted from some rows. Given values are once, few, many or a class for expanded clones.

D gene	clone size	V gene	J gene	CDR3 DNA	CDR3 protein
TRBD1	NA	TRBV6-1	TRBJ2-1	TGTGCCAGCAGTCGAAAGCGACCCACCCCGACAGGGAGCTCCTACAATGAGCAGTTCTTC	CASSRKRPTPTGSSYNEQFF
TRBD2	NA	TRBV7-6	TRBJ2-5	TGTGCCAGCAGTTCTGGGACTAGCCAAGAGACCCAGTACTTC	CASSSGTSQETQYF
NA	NA	TRBV18	TRBJ2-7	TGTGCCAGCTCACCACCGGGGATCCTCTACGAGCAGTACTTC	CASSPPGILYEQYF
TRBD2	NA	TRBV7-6	TRBJ2-2	TGTGCCAGCAGCCGCGGGACTAGCGGGAGTGGCACCGGGGAGCTGTTTTTT	CASSRGTSGSGTGELFF
NA	NA	TRBV5-1	TRBJ1-6	TGCGCCAGCAGCCCAGTCGGCCAGGCGAGCTCCTATAATTCACCCCTCCACTTT	CASSPVGQASSYNSPLHF
TRBD2	NA	TRBV10-3	TRBJ2-5	TGTGCCATCAGCAGCGGACTAGCCCAAGAGACCCAGTACTTC	CAISSGLAQETQYF
NA	once	TRBV6-2/TRBV6-3	TRBJ2-7	TGTGCCAGCGGCCGGGACTGGAGGTACGAGCAGTACTTC	CASGRDWRYEQYF
NA	NA	TRBV20-1	TRBJ2-7	TGCAGTGCTAGCGGGGTGCGGACCTACGAGCAGTACTTC	CSASGVRTYEQYF
NA	NA	TRBV4-3	TRBJ1-1	TGCGCCAGCAGCCAACGCGGGGTGGGCACTGAAGCTTTCTTT	CASSQRGVGTEAFF
NA	NA	TRBV6-2/TRBV6-3	TRBJ2-4	TGTGCCAGCAGTTACTCGCTGACAGACACCCGAAACATTCAGTACTTC	CASSYSLTDTRNIQYF
NA	once	TRBV29-1	TRBJ1-1	TGCAGCTTGATCCGGGACGGTGAAGCTTTCTTT	CSLIRDGEAFF
NA	NA	TRBV28	TRBJ2-7	TGTGCCAGCAGTTTGAGCGACGGAACCTACGAGCAGTACTTC	CASSLSDGTYEQYF
TRBD2	NA	TRBV6-2/TRBV6-3	TRBJ2-5	TGTGCCAGCAGCCATGGACTAGCGGGGTTGGGCGAGACCCAGTACTTC	CASSHGLAGLGETQYF
NA	NA	TRBV13	TRBJ1-4	TGTGCCAGCAGTTTCGGAGTGGGGGGCGGGGAAAAACTGTTTTTT	CASSFGVGGGEKLFF
TRBD2	NA	TRBV4-2	TRBJ2-3	TGTGCCAGCAGCCAAGACTGGGCTAGCGGGAGCACAGATACGCAGTATTTT	CASSQDWASGSTDTQYF
TRBD2	once	TRBV12-3/TRBV12-4	TRBJ2-7	TGTGCCAGCAGTTTCGTCGCGGGAGGAAACGAGCAGTACTTC	CASSFVAGGNEQYF
NA	NA	TRBV29-1	TRBJ1-2	TGCAGCGCTGATCCAATACCAAACTATGGCTACACCTTC	CSADPIPNYGYTF
NA	NA	TRBV20-1	TRBJ1-2	TGCAGTGTTTCGACCCGGACCAGGGGAAGGAACTATGGCTACACCTTC	CSVSTRTRGRNYGYTF
NA	NA	TRBV7-9	TRBJ2-7	TGTGCCAGCAGCGACCCCATCCTGGGATGGTACGAGCAGTACTTC	CASSDPILGWYEQYF
NA	NA	TRBV5-4	TRBJ2-3	TGTGCCAGCAGCCTGGGACTCGCCTCTGGCACAGATACGCAGTATTTT	CASSLGLASGTDTQYF
NA	NA	TRBV18	TRBJ2-3	TGTGCCAGCTCACCAGAACAAACTAGCACAGATACGCAGTATTTT	CASSPEQTSTDTQYF
TRBD2	NA	TRBV19	TRBJ2-7	TGTGCCAGTATGGGAGGGACTAGCGGGAGCTACGAGCAGTACTTC	CASMGGTSGSYEQYF
TRBD1	NA	TRBV12-3/TRBV12-4	TRBJ2-3	TGTGCCAGCGGACAGGGGAGGGATACGCAGTATTTT	CASGQGRDTQYF
NA	NA	TRBV5-1	TRBJ1-4	TGCGCCAGCAGCTCGGAGAACCGCGGGAGTGAAAAACTGTTTTTT	CASSSENRGSEKLFF
TRBD2	NA	TRBV12-3/TRBV12-4	TRBJ2-1	TGTGCCAGCAGCCCGGCCAGCGGGGGAAACTACAATGAGCAGTTCTTC	CASSPASGGNYNEQFF
TRBD1	NA	TRBV6-2/TRBV6-3	TRBJ2-7	TGTGCCAGCAGCCCGGGACAGGGGCTTTACGAGCAGTACTTC	CASSPGQGLYEQYF
NA	NA	TRBV7-2	TRBJ2-3	TGTGCCAGCAGCTTAGTGGCGCAGGCCACAGATACGCAGTATTTT	CASSLVAQATDTQYF
NA	NA	TRBV20-1	TRBJ2-5	TGCAGTGCTAGAGCCCAAGGAAACTACGGGACCCAGTACTTC	CSARAQGNYGTQYF
NA	NA	TRBV29-1	TRBJ2-7	TGCAGCGTTGAAGAAGGAATCTCCTACGAGCAGTACTTC	CSVEEGISYEQYF